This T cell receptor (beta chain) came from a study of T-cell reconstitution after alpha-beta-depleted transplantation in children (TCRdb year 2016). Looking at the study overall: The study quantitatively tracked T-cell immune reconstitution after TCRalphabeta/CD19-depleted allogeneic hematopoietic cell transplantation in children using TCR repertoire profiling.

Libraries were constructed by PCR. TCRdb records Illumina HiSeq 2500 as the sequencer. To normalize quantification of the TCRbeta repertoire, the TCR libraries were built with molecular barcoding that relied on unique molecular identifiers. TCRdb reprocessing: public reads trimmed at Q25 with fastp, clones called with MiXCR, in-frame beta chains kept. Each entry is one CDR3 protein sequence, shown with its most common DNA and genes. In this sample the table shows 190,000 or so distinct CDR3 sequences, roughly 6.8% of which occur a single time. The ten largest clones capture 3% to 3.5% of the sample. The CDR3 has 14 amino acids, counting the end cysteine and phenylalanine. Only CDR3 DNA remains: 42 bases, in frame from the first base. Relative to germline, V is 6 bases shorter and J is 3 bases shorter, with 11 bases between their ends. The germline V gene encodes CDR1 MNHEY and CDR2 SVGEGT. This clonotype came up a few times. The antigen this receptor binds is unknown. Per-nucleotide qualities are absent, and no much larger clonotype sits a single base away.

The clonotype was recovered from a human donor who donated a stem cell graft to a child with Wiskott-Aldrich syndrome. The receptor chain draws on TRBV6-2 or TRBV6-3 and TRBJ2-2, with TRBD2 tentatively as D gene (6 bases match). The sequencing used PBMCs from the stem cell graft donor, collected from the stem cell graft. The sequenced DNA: TGTGCCAGCAGCACAAGCGGGCACACCGGGGAGCTGTTTTTT. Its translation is CASSTSGHTGELFF.